This T cell receptor beta chain originates from a study of T cell repertoires and HLA-DP antigens. Looking at the study overall: One stimulator alloantigen differed from self by one groove amino acid; the other by ten. Average DNA input: about 230 ng for CD137+CD4+ sorts, around 1,300 ng pre-culture. A couple of male donors and one female donor spanned ages 18-to-29 through 60-to-69.

This clone was observed a few times. What it binds is not known. This table comes from immunoSEQ multiplex PCR, and its TCRdb copy is limited to in-frame clones, with some not included. The sample holds over 60,000 clones, around 77% seen once. Purity of the untouched CD4+ T cells was 95% to 98%. V was clipped by 6 bases and J by 3 bases, with 9 bases between them. In germline, CDR1 is GTSNPN, CDR2 SVGIG (reference sequence). This CDR3 comprises 12 residues. This chain connects TRBV30 to TRBJ2-1; no definite D call. Sequencing input: CD4+ T cells from PBMCs. This receptor was identified in a man in his fifties or sixties in good health and CMV-seronegative. CDR3 bases: TGTGCCTGTTGCCAGGACTACAATGAGCAGTTCTTC. This sequence encodes CACCQDYNEQFF.